Given below is one TCR beta chain in context. Ten or more counts support this clonotype. There is no known antigen for this receptor. Per-nucleotide qualities are absent, and no much larger clonotype sits a single base away. Library preparation employed 5' RACE. Instrument on record: Illumina HiSeq 2500. The second PCR ran for about 6 to 12 cycles and used a J-beta primer mix along with a sample-barcoded 5' primer. A unique molecular identifier was introduced onto each TCR beta cDNA molecule by a template-switch 5' adaptor carrying 12 random nucleotides. Each sample yielded at least 2.5 million CDR3-containing paired-end reads. The Mint cDNA synthesis kit, primed by a TRBC-specific oligonucleotide, was used to synthesize first-strand cDNA from all RNA. After uracil-DNA glycosylase treatment, a first 18-cycle PCR used universal primers M1SS and BC2_uni_R on all cDNA. Regarding the original processing steps: For normalization, 1 million high-quality reads, each with a distinct molecular identifier, were randomly selected from each sample. Reads with shared molecular identifiers were discarded instead of being binned into consensus sequences. MiTCR, with a Q25 quality threshold and the strictest error-elimination algorithm, was used for CDR3 identification, clonotype clustering and error correction. A nonparametric unseen species model using Euler transformation provided a lower-bound estimate of total TCR beta diversity. Starting from the raw public reads, TCRdb applied fastp trimming at Q25, assembled clones with MiXCR and retained in-frame beta chains. Entries are consolidated by CDR3 protein sequence, retaining the most common genes and DNA. The authors' filters were not applied to this entry. A total of hundreds of thousands of distinct CDR3 sequences appear in this sample, over 45% of them only once. 20% to 25% of the sample is taken by the ten largest.

The roughly 39 donors, aged roughly 6 to 95 years, were systemically healthy Caucasian individuals from Russia. Each donor gave roughly 9.5 milliliters of peripheral blood, collected into EDTA-treated Vacutainer tubes. PBMCs were isolated by Ficoll-Paque density-gradient centrifugation, with at least 7 million obtained per sample. Total RNA was extracted from PBMCs with Trizol reagent, with at least 5.5 micrograms obtained per sample. The percentages of naive CD45RAhigh/CD27high T cells were determined by flow cytometry on a PBMC aliquot from every donor. The data originate from a study of blood T cells in healthy people across ages (dated by TCRdb to between 2014 and 2017). Turning to the overall study: Template switching captured roughly one uniquely barcoded TCR beta cDNA molecule per two T cells in model experiments. Age-related changes in TCR beta repertoire diversity were measured in the study by deep sequencing normalized with unique cDNA molecular identifiers. To avoid experimental bias, donors of different ages were distributed randomly across sequencing lanes. The donors were divided into four age groups: young (average around 17 years), middle-aged (about 39), aged (about 56) and long-lived (nearly 85). Two additional independent replicas of 1 million unique cDNA reads from the same blood draw were analyzed for two donors (one aged 18 to 30 and one aged 80 or older). General findings and caveats noted by the study authors: Total diversity estimates from one million sequenced T cells were considered lower bounds and underestimates. A strong correlation was found between observed TCR beta diversity and the percentage of naive T cells measured by flow cytometry. Compared with the aged group, more naive CD4+ T cells, fewer expanded clones and increased TCR diversity were shown by the long-lived group, suggesting age selection. As age increased, observed TCR beta diversity per million T cells dropped in a roughly linear way, and a significant reduction was already evident by age 40. Since profiling was done on bulk unsorted PBMCs, naive and antigen-experienced compartments could not be conclusively compared. The CMV infection status of donors was not known, potentially confounding age-related changes in expanded clonotypes.

According to the germline V gene, CDR1 reads LGHNA and CDR2 reads YSLEER. From the cysteine up to the phenylalanine, the CDR3 has a length of 16 residues. Only CDR3 DNA remains: 48 bases, in frame from the first base. At the junction V is shortened by 0 bases and J by 3 bases, with 15 bases in between. The source of this sequence is a man younger than 45 in good health. The chain links TRBV4-3 with TRBJ2-7; tentative D gene TRBD2, with 5 bases matching. Sequenced sample: blood. The CDR3 is CASSQELAGGVYEQYF. DNA sequence: TGCGCCAGCAGCCAAGAACTCGCGGGTGGAGTCTACGAGCAGTACTTC.